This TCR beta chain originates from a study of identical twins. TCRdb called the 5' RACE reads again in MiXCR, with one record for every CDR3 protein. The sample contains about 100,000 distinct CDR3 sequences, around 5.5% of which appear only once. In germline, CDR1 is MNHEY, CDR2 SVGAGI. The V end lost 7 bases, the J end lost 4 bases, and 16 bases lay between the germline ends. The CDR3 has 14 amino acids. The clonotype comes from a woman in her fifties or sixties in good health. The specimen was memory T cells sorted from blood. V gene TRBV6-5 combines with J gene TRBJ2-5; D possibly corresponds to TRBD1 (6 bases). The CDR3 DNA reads TGTGCCAGCACTCTCCTCAGGGGAGCAGAGACCCAGTACTTC. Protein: CASTLLRGAETQYF.